One TCR beta chain is described in this entry. Original data processing: Scientists estimated how many nucleated cells there were by amplifying reference gene primers. Generated by immunoSEQ multiplex PCR, the TCRdb table keeps only in-frame clones and is missing some. That table furnishes V, J and clone size, whereas the DNA furnished D and trimming. The sample lists 150,000 to 200,000 clones, more than 85% occurring once. The entry originates in a study of blood T cell repertoires in COVID-19. Study at large: Donors in the United States, Italy and Spain gave samples during acute or convalescent COVID-19. The cDNA or gDNA used as material had been derived from T cells, B-cell-depleted T cells, or PBMCs.

This CDR3 spans 13 amino acids. The germline CDR1 and CDR2 sequences are MNHEY and SMNVEV (reference sequence). V was trimmed by 6 bases and J by 5 bases, leaving 11 bases between them. The chain recombines TRBV27 with TRBJ2-1, with D possibly being TRBD1 (6 bases). The source of this sequence is a man aged 50-60 years with acute or convalescent COVID-19. Sequencing was carried out using peripheral blood. CDR3 bases: TGTGCCAGCAGCTTGGGACAAAACAATGAGCAGTTCTTC. It codes for CASSLGQNNEQFF.